A selection of T cell receptor beta chains follows, all from one sample in a study of T cell changes during pregnancy in multiple sclerosis. Sequencing used immunoSEQ multiplex PCR; TCRdb keeps in-frame clones, though not all of them. The sample contains some 40,000 clones, roughly 90% of which appear only once. The specimen was CD8+ T cells from peripheral blood mononuclear cells, collected before pregnancy. These receptors were collected from a female donor with multiple sclerosis, enrolled in a pregnancy study. Each CDR3 is given with its conserved first and last residue. Each record gives: J gene, D gene, clone size, V gene, CDR3 protein, CDR3 DNA. The D gene is left open where the match is weak. Part of the rows lack a size; the others show once, few, many or a class for expanded clones.

j_gene: TRBJ2-7; d_gene: -; abundance: -; v_gene: TRBV9; CDR3aa: CASSVGSGSSYEQYF; CDR3nt: TGTGCCAGCAGCGTAGGATCTGGTAGCTCCTACGAGCAGTACTTC
j_gene: TRBJ1-1; d_gene: -; abundance: -; v_gene: TRBV4-2; CDR3aa: CASSQESQGRNTEAFF; CDR3nt: TGTGCCAGCAGCCAAGAATCTCAGGGAAGGAACACTGAAGCTTTCTTT
j_gene: TRBJ2-7; d_gene: -; abundance: -; v_gene: TRBV7-9; CDR3aa: CASSFVSAYEQYF; CDR3nt: TGTGCCAGCAGCTTTGTCAGCGCCTACGAGCAGTACTTC
j_gene: TRBJ2-2; d_gene: -; abundance: once; v_gene: TRBV7-9; CDR3aa: CASSPGGGQNTGELFF; CDR3nt: TGTGCCAGCAGCCCCGGAGGCGGGCAGAACACCGGGGAGCTGTTTTTT
j_gene: TRBJ2-6; d_gene: TRBD1; abundance: -; v_gene: TRBV15; CDR3aa: CATSRETGTGANVLTF; CDR3nt: TGTGCCACCAGCAGGGAGACAGGGACTGGGGCCAACGTCCTGACTTTC
j_gene: TRBJ1-3; d_gene: -; abundance: -; v_gene: TRBV28; CDR3aa: CATFSGFGNTIYF; CDR3nt: TGTGCCACCTTTTCGGGTTTTGGAAACACCATATATTTT
j_gene: TRBJ2-5; d_gene: -; abundance: -; v_gene: TRBV29-1; CDR3aa: CSVEWQAQETQYF; CDR3nt: TGCAGCGTTGAGTGGCAGGCCCAAGAGACCCAGTACTTC
j_gene: TRBJ1-1; d_gene: -; abundance: -; v_gene: TRBV2; CDR3aa: CASRYGENTEAFF; CDR3nt: TGTGCCAGCAGGTACGGGGAGAACACTGAAGCTTTCTTT
j_gene: TRBJ1-1; d_gene: -; abundance: -; v_gene: TRBV2; CDR3aa: CASSAQGTALGTEAFF; CDR3nt: TGTGCCAGCAGTGCCCAGGGTACCGCGTTGGGCACTGAAGCTTTCTTT
j_gene: TRBJ2-7; d_gene: TRBD2; abundance: -; v_gene: TRBV19; CDR3aa: CASRPSGSSYEQYF; CDR3nt: TGTGCCAGTAGGCCTAGCGGTAGCTCCTACGAGCAGTACTTC
j_gene: TRBJ2-5; d_gene: -; abundance: -; v_gene: TRBV6-5; CDR3aa: CASTLTRGQETQYF; CDR3nt: TGTGCCAGCACTTTAACGAGAGGGCAAGAGACCCAGTACTTC
j_gene: TRBJ1-2; d_gene: -; abundance: -; v_gene: TRBV11-2; CDR3aa: CASSLDSFIGDSYTF; CDR3nt: TGTGCCAGCAGCTTAGATTCGTTCATAGGGGATAGCTACACCTTC
j_gene: TRBJ2-1; d_gene: -; abundance: -; v_gene: TRBV6-5; CDR3aa: CASSYSRYNEQFF; CDR3nt: TGTGCCAGCAGTTACTCCCGCTACAATGAGCAGTTCTTC